This T cell receptor beta chain was identified during a study of blood T cell repertoires in COVID-19. For the study at large: Italy, Spain and the United States were the sources of the convalescent and acute COVID-19 samples. In each case, the material was cDNA or gDNA derived from T cells, B-cell-depleted T cells, or PBMCs.

Per the original data handling: Using reference gene primer amplification, nucleated cell counts were estimated. TCRdb's copy holds only in-frame clones and misses some; the assay was immunoSEQ multiplex PCR. The D gene and trimming were derived from the DNA, and the V and J assignments and clone size from that table. This table holds roughly 39,000 clones, 80% to 90% found once. V gave up 1 base and J gave up 9 bases, with 13 bases separating them. Germline CDR1 SEHNR, CDR2 FQNEAQ (reference sequence). CDR3 length: 15 amino acids. Material for sequencing was peripheral blood. This sequence joins TRBV7-9 and TRBJ1-6; tentative D call: TRBD1 (6 bases). This clonotype was sampled from a man younger than 45 with active or convalescent COVID-19. CDR3: CASSLVTPGVSPLHF. In DNA form, the CDR3 reads TGTGCCAGCAGCTTAGTTACCCCAGGGGTTTCACCCCTCCACTTT.